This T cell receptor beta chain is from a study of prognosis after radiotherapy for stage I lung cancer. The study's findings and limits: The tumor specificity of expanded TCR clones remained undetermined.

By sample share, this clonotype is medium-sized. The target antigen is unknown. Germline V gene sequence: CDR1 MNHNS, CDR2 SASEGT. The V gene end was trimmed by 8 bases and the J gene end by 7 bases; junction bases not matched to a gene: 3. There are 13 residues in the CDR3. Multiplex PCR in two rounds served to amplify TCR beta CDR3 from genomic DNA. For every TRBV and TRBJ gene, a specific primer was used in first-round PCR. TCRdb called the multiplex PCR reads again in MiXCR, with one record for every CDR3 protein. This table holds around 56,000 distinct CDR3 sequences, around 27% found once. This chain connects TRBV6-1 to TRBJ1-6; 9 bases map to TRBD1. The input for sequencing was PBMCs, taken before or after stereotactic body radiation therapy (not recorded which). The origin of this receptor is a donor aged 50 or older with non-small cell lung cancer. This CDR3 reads CASGDRENSPLHF. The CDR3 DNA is TGTGCCAGCGGGGACAGGGAAAATTCACCCCTCCACTTT.